The 22 T cell receptor beta chains reported below all come from one sample, sequenced in a study of Ad26.COV2.S vaccination and SARS-CoV-2 variants. The protocol was immunoSEQ multiplex PCR, while the TCRdb copy is restricted to in-frame clones and leaves out a portion. The sample records a few hundred thousand clones, over 75% being singletons. The sample's treatment: about 20 received Ad26.COV2.S at low or high dose, single or two shots; roughly five received placebo; per-sample allocation not given. Sampling was performed 63 days after the first vaccine or placebo injection. This specimen was peripheral blood, taken in a trial of Ad26.COV2.S vaccine versus placebo. Source of these receptors: a person aged 18 to 59 who received the Ad26.COV2.S COVID-19 vaccine or a placebo.

This chain uses TRBV19 with TRBJ1-1; D remains ambiguous. The CDR3 spans 18 residues. The V end was cut by 4 bases, the J end by 0 bases, with 21 bases between. Germline values: CDR1 LNHDA, CDR2 SQIVND (reference sequence). This CDR3 is CASSTGSGRSPMNTEAFF. DNA of the CDR3: TGTGCCAGTAGTACTGGGAGTGGACGGTCCCCCATGAACACTGAAGCTTTCTTT.

This clone was counted a single time. CDR3 amino acids: CAWSWVMDTEAFF. In nucleotides, the CDR3 is TGTGCCTGGAGCTGGGTAATGGACACTGAAGCTTTCTTT. V is TRBV30 and J is TRBJ1-1; D gene unclear. Germline CDR1 GTSNPN, CDR2 SVGIG (reference sequence). Between the trimmed V and J ends, which lost 3 bases and 3 bases, there was a span of 11 bases. The CDR3 sequence is 13 residues long.

Note on this clone: Other nucleotide sequences in the sample specify the same CDR3. The chain uses TRBV5-4 and TRBJ1-2, with 8 bases fitting TRBD1. The germline gives CDR1 SGHNT, CDR2 YYREEE (reference sequence). CDR3 length: 13 amino acids. The ends lost 0 bases at V and 6 bases at J; junction bases unmatched: 1. CDR3 sequence (DNA): TGTGCCAGCAGCTTGGTGACAGGGGATGGCTACACCTTC. Its translation: CASSLVTGDGYTF.

The DNA of the CDR3 is TGTGCCAGCAGTGAGAATAGCAATCAGCCCCAGCATTTT. Its translation is CASSENSNQPQHF. The J gene is TRBJ1-5, the V gene TRBV2; no definite D call. Trimming removed 3 bases from V and 0 bases from J, with 3 bases in between. The germline V gene has CDR1 SNHLY and CDR2 FYNNEI. The CDR3 contains 13 residues.

CDR3 sequence: CASIPQPWGQGAQPQHF. The CDR3, as DNA: TGTGCCAGCATCCCTCAACCCTGGGGACAGGGAGCTCAGCCCCAGCATTTT. The rearrangement joins TRBV28 to TRBJ1-5; 9 bases are a match to TRBD1. The germline CDR1 and CDR2 sequences are MDHEN and SYDVKM. J was trimmed by 6 bases and V by 7 bases; bases with no gene match: 16. The CDR3 is 17 amino acids.

The chain couples TRBV6-5 to TRBJ2-6; D remains ambiguous. CDR3 length: 15 residues. V lost 6 bases and J 0 bases, leaving 9 bases between the germline ends. Germline V gene sequence: CDR1 MNHEY, CDR2 SVGAGI. The CDR3 protein is CASRDLSSGANVLTF. CDR3 bases: TGTGCCAGCAGGGACCTATCCTCTGGGGCCAACGTCCTGACTTTC.

The chain uses TRBV7-3 and TRBJ2-1; 10 bases are a match to TRBD2. The CDR3 has 18 residues. V shed 5 bases, J shed 0 bases, and the junction held 10 bases outside the gene matches. Germline loops: CDR1 SGHTA, CDR2 FQGTGA. CDR3 in DNA: TGTGCCAGCAGCCCCAGAGCGGGGGGGCCTAGCTCCTACAATGAGCAGTTCTTC. This gives the protein CASSPRAGGPSSYNEQFF. The full variable domain, rest sourced from reference TRBV7-3 and TRBJ2-1, is GAGVSQTPSNKVTEKGKYVELRCDPISGHTALYWYRQSLGQGPEFLIYFQGTGAADDSGLPNDRFFAVRPEGSVSTLKIQRTERGDSAVYLCASSPRAGGPSSYNEQFFGPGTRLTVL.

The chain recombines TRBV12-3 or TRBV12-4 with TRBJ1-2; D ambiguous. The CDR3 is made up of 13 amino acids. The V gene lost 5 bases and the J gene lost 5 bases, with 12 bases spanning the gap. CDR3 coding DNA: TGTGCCAGCAGTGCTACGACGGGGTATGGCTACACCTTC. Translation: CASSATTGYGYTF.

The rearrangement joins TRBV27 to TRBJ2-7; no definite D call. The CDR3 has 14 residues. Germline V lookup: CDR1 MNHEY, CDR2 SMNVEV (reference sequence). Trimming took 5 bases from V and 3 from J, leaving 14 bases between them. CDR3 coding DNA: TGTGCCAGCAGTACATCGAGAGGCAGCTACGAGCAGTACTTC. Translating it yields CASSTSRGSYEQYF.

The rearrangement joins TRBV2 to TRBJ2-5, with unresolved D. The CDR3 has 12 amino acids. Germline V gene lookup returns CDR1 SNHLY and CDR2 FYNNEI. Trimming shortened V by 6 bases and J by 6 bases, and 11 bases separated the two germline ends. The CDR3 sequence: CASRREVKTQYF. The DNA for the CDR3 is TGTGCCAGCAGAAGGGAAGTAAAGACCCAGTACTTC.

The chain recombines TRBV7-2 with TRBJ2-2; 10 nucleotides match TRBD1. Germline V gene sequence: CDR1 SGHTA, CDR2 FQGNSA. CDR3 size: 18 residues. After removal of 2 bases from V and 6 bases from J, the junction contained 12 bases not matched to a gene. CDR3 DNA: TGTGCCAGCAGCTTATCACCTTGGACAGGGGGATCGGCCGGGGAGCTGTTTTTT. Protein: CASSLSPWTGGSAGELFF.

This clone was observed a single time. The chain has TRBV7-9 and TRBJ2-7; D is perhaps TRBD1 (6 bases). V was trimmed by 1 base and J by 3 bases, leaving 10 bases between them. Per germline, CDR1 SEHNR and CDR2 FQNEAQ (reference sequence). There are 14 residues in the CDR3. The CDR3 coding sequence is TGTGCCAGCAGCTTAGGGGGACACTACTACGAGCAGTACTTC. It encodes CASSLGGHYYEQYF.

The chain uses TRBV5-1 and TRBJ2-1; 8 bases fit TRBD2. This CDR3 region has 15 residues. The ends lost 1 base at V and 4 bases at J; junction bases unmatched: 4. Per germline, CDR1 SGHRS and CDR2 YFSETQ. The DNA of the CDR3 is TGCGCCAGCAGCTTGACGGCTAGCGGGTACAATGAGCAGTTCTTC. Translating it yields CASSLTASGYNEQFF.

V gene TRBV28 combines with J gene TRBJ1-1, with 7 bases lining up with TRBD1. The CDR3 covers 13 residues. Germline assignment: CDR1 MDHEN and CDR2 SYDVKM. J was trimmed by 4 bases and V by 7 bases; bases with no gene match: 6. The CDR3: CASTNDRVTEAFF. Here the CDR3 DNA reads TGTGCCAGCACCAACGACAGGGTCACTGAAGCTTTCTTT.

This clone was detected once. This chain links TRBV3-1 (or the pseudogene TRBV3-2) with TRBJ1-2, with D possibly TRBD1 on 6 matching bases. Between the trimmed V and J ends, which lost 4 bases and 5 bases, there was a span of 11 bases. CDR1 and CDR2 (germline): LGHDT, YNNKEL (reference sequence). The CDR3 length is 13 residues. CDR3 protein: CASSPRGQYGYTF. CDR3 sequence (DNA): TGTGCCAGCAGCCCAAGGGGACAATATGGCTACACCTTC.

The V call is TRBV27, the J call TRBJ1-2, with D unresolved. The CDR3 length is 17 residues. Germline-derived CDR1 and CDR2 are MNHEY and SMNVEV (reference sequence). V was shortened by 4 bases and J by 8 bases, with 26 bases between the two germline ends. The CDR3 DNA reads TGTGCCAGCAGTTACGGGAATAACTATGGGCGAGTGTGGGGCTACACCTTC. It codes for CASSYGNNYGRVWGYTF.

V and J are TRBV6-5 and TRBJ1-2; 9 nucleotides align to TRBD1. V lost 6 bases to trimming and J lost 8 bases; unmatched junction nucleotides: 4. In germline, CDR1 is MNHEY, CDR2 SVGAGI. The CDR3 runs to 12 residues. CDR3 coding DNA: TGTGCCAGCAGGGACAGGGGACGGGGCTACACCTTC. Its translation is CASRDRGRGYTF.

The genes are TRBV6-2 or TRBV6-3 and TRBJ2-1, with 8 positions matching TRBD2. The trim removed 1 base at V and 8 bases at J, leaving 4 bases unmatched. The CDR3 runs 14 residues. CDR1 is MNHEY and CDR2 is SVGEGT in the germline V gene. The CDR3 region is CASSYLGTRDEQFF. The CDR3 nucleotides are TGTGCCAGCAGTTACTTGGGGACTAGGGATGAGCAGTTCTTC.

The chain is built from TRBV4-1 and TRBJ2-1; 9 bases line up with TRBD1. Trimming at V came to 6 bases and at J to 6 bases, leaving 3 bases not matched to a gene. Germline CDR1 MGHRA, CDR2 YSYEKL. The CDR3 totals 13 residues. The DNA for the CDR3 is TGCGCCAGCAGTGAGACAGGGGGCAATGAGCAGTTCTTC. Translating it yields CASSETGGNEQFF.

The rearrangement links TRBV7-9 to TRBJ1-4, with a tentative D call TRBD1 (5 bases). CDR1 is SEHNR, CDR2 FQNEAQ, per germline (reference sequence). CDR3 length: 15 residues. Trimming cost V 0 bases and J 5 bases, with 10 bases left between them. DNA for the CDR3: TGTGCCAGCAGCTTAGCGCAGACAGAGAATGAAAAACTGTTTTTT. It encodes CASSLAQTENEKLFF.

The chain uses TRBV11-2 and TRBJ1-1, with D unresolved. Trimming pared 5 bases from V and 4 bases from J, leaving 8 bases between. CDR3 length: 12 residues. Germline values: CDR1 SGHAT, CDR2 FQNNGV. Here the CDR3 reads CASSPWGTEAFF. The CDR3 region has the DNA TGTGCCAGCAGCCCTTGGGGCACTGAAGCTTTCTTT.

The chain is built from TRBV27 and TRBJ2-3; 10 positions agree with TRBD2. CDR1 is MNHEY and CDR2 is SMNVEV in the germline V gene (reference sequence). Unmatched junction bases numbered 2, after V lost 4 bases and J lost 1 base. The CDR3 extends over 15 amino acids. The DNA of the CDR3 is TGTGCCAGCAGTTCCCTAGCGGGGGGCACAGATACGCAGTATTTT. Translating gives CASSSLAGGTDTQYF.